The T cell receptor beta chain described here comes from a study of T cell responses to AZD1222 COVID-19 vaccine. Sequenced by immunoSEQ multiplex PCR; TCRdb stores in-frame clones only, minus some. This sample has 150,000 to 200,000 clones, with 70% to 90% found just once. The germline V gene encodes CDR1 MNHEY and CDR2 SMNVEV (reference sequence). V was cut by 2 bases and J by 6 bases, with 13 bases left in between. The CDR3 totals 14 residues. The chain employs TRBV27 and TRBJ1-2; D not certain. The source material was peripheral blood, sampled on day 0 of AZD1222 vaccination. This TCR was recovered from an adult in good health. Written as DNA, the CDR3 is TGTGCCAGCAGTTTAGAGGGATTCGGAGATGGCTACACCTTC. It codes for CASSLEGFGDGYTF.